The source of this T cell receptor beta chain is a study of blood T cell repertoires in COVID-19. Overall study: Collection of acute and convalescent COVID-19 samples took place in the United States, Italy and Spain.

The CDR3 covers 16 residues. CDR1 and CDR2 from the germline V gene are MNHEY and SVGAGI. Trimming took 0 bases from V and 3 from J; bases not matched to a gene: 3. Profiling relied on immunoSEQ multiplex PCR, and the TCRdb table lists in-frame clones only, not all of them. This sample has some 70,000 clones; approximately 90% occur once, and the top ten carry 6.4%. This clone was counted a single time. Sequenced: peripheral blood. V gene TRBV6-5 combines with J gene TRBJ1-5, with 9 bases fitting TRBD1. This clonotype originated in a woman aged 70 to 79 with acute or convalescent COVID-19. In nucleotides, the CDR3 is TGTGCCAGCAGTTACTCAGGGACAGGGAACAATCAGCCCCAGCATTTT. This translates into CASSYSGTGNNQPQHF.